The rows below give T cell receptor beta chains drawn from one sample of a study of shared clonotypes between healthy human individuals. TCRdb's table, derived via immunoSEQ multiplex PCR, lists solely in-frame clones and lacks some. The sample shows about 2.2 million clones, 85% to 95% of them seen only once. Sequenced: naive CD8+ T cells from PBMCs. These receptors were taken from a man aged 18 to 29 in good health. Some clones in this sample may be carry-over from other donors' samples. The CDR3 runs from the conserved cysteine through the conserved F or W. Fields, in order: clone size, V gene, J gene, D gene, CDR3 protein, CDR3 DNA. A D gene is named only where the DNA matches it firmly. A clone size is listed for some rows: how often the clone was seen (once, few, many), or a class if it is expanded.

size: NA
V: TRBV5-6
J: TRBJ2-1
D: NA
CDR3: CASSPQDSYNEQFF
DNA: TGTGCCAGCAGCCCACAGGACTCCTACAATGAGCAGTTCTTC

size: NA
V: TRBV28
J: TRBJ2-2
D: TRBD2
CDR3: CASSLGSGSGTGELFF
DNA: TGTGCCAGCAGTTTGGGTAGCGGGAGTGGTACCGGGGAGCTGTTTTTT

size: NA
V: TRBV4-1
J: TRBJ1-3
D: NA
CDR3: CASTQGPGGNTIYF
DNA: TGCGCCAGCACCCAGGGGCCTGGGGGAAACACCATATATTTT

size: NA
V: TRBV4-2
J: TRBJ1-4
D: NA
CDR3: CASSQDNEKLFF
DNA: TGTGCCAGCAGCCAAGATAATGAAAAACTGTTTTTT

size: NA
V: TRBV27
J: TRBJ2-1
D: NA
CDR3: CASSPRKGSSNEQFF
DNA: TGTGCCAGCAGTCCCCGGAAGGGTTCGTCCAATGAGCAGTTCTTC

size: NA
V: TRBV7-9
J: TRBJ1-1
D: TRBD1
CDR3: CASSLSGGWNTEAFF
DNA: TGTGCCAGCAGCCTTTCAGGGGGGTGGAACACTGAAGCTTTCTTT

size: NA
V: TRBV7-9
J: TRBJ2-4
D: NA
CDR3: CASSINRVLAKNIQYF
DNA: TGTGCCAGCAGCATTAACAGGGTACTAGCCAAAAACATTCAGTACTTC

size: NA
V: TRBV7-8
J: TRBJ1-1
D: TRBD1
CDR3: CASSLVPGTGSEAFF
DNA: TGTGCCAGCAGCTTAGTCCCCGGGACAGGGTCTGAAGCTTTCTTT

size: NA
V: TRBV7-9
J: TRBJ2-5
D: TRBD1
CDR3: CASSLLGTGEETQYF
DNA: TGTGCCAGCAGCCTACTTGGGACAGGGGAAGAGACCCAGTACTTC

size: NA
V: TRBV6-1
J: TRBJ1-2
D: NA
CDR3: CASSEETGPAQNYGYTF
DNA: TGTGCCAGCAGTGAAGAGACAGGACCAGCTCAAAACTATGGCTACACCTTC

size: NA
V: TRBV27
J: TRBJ1-2
D: NA
CDR3: CASTQTGGAGGYTF
DNA: TGTGCCAGCACTCAAACGGGGGGCGCCGGTGGCTACACCTTC

size: NA
V: TRBV11-2
J: TRBJ1-1
D: NA
CDR3: CASSLKGNTEAFF
DNA: TGTGCCAGCAGCTTAAAGGGGAACACTGAAGCTTTCTTT

size: few
V: TRBV7-3
J: TRBJ1-1
D: TRBD1
CDR3: CASSITGGTEAFF
DNA: TGTGCCAGCAGCATAACAGGGGGTACTGAAGCTTTCTTT

size: NA
V: TRBV9
J: TRBJ2-7
D: NA
CDR3: CASSPGISISYEQYF
DNA: TGTGCCAGCAGCCCAGGGATCTCAATCTCCTACGAGCAGTACTTC

size: NA
V: TRBV27
J: TRBJ1-1
D: TRBD1
CDR3: CASSPRGPGGNTEAFF
DNA: TGTGCCAGCAGCCCGAGGGGGCCAGGGGGGAACACTGAAGCTTTCTTT

size: few
V: TRBV19
J: TRBJ1-2
D: NA
CDR3: CASSPYNSNYGYTF
DNA: TGTGCCAGTAGTCCCTACAACAGCAACTATGGCTACACCTTC

size: NA
V: TRBV7-9
J: TRBJ2-1
D: TRBD1
CDR3: CASRHEQGHNEQFF
DNA: TGTGCCAGCAGACATGAACAGGGGCACAATGAGCAGTTCTTC

size: NA
V: TRBV13
J: TRBJ1-3
D: NA
CDR3: CASSLGLGISGNTIYF
DNA: TGTGCCAGCAGCTTAGGTCTCGGGATCTCTGGAAACACCATATATTTT

size: NA
V: TRBV4-1
J: TRBJ1-1
D: NA
CDR3: CASSQDRRQIGANTEAFF
DNA: TGCGCCAGCAGCCAAGATCGCCGTCAGATAGGGGCGAACACTGAAGCTTTCTTT

size: NA
V: TRBV27
J: TRBJ1-2
D: NA
CDR3: CASSLVGGRDGYTF
DNA: TGTGCCAGCAGTTTGGTTGGGGGAAGGGATGGCTACACCTTC

size: NA
V: TRBV7-9
J: TRBJ1-1
D: NA
CDR3: CASSSPLQPNTEAFF
DNA: TGTGCCAGCAGCTCTCCCCTACAGCCGAACACTGAAGCTTTCTTT

size: NA
V: TRBV7-9
J: TRBJ2-3
D: NA
CDR3: CASSFTVDRRGTDTQYF
DNA: TGTGCCAGCAGCTTTACTGTGGACAGGAGGGGCACAGATACGCAGTATTTT

size: NA
V: TRBV11-3
J: TRBJ2-7
D: TRBD1
CDR3: CASSDGQGYHEQYF
DNA: TGTGCCAGCAGCGATGGACAGGGGTACCACGAGCAGTACTTC

size: NA
V: TRBV9
J: TRBJ2-7
D: TRBD2
CDR3: CASSVASGGALDVQYF
DNA: TGTGCCAGCAGCGTAGCATCGGGGGGAGCTTTGGACGTGCAGTACTTC

size: NA
V: TRBV9
J: TRBJ2-7
D: TRBD1
CDR3: CASSPDQGAYEQYF
DNA: TGTGCCAGCAGCCCCGACCAGGGGGCCTACGAGCAGTACTTC

size: NA
V: TRBV29-1
J: TRBJ1-2
D: NA
CDR3: CSTEQGSYGYTF
DNA: TGCAGCACAGAACAGGGTTCCTATGGCTACACCTTC

size: once
V: TRBV7-8
J: TRBJ2-2
D: NA
CDR3: CASSHRDERTGELFF
DNA: TGTGCCAGCAGCCACAGGGATGAAAGGACCGGGGAGCTGTTTTTT

size: NA
V: TRBV9
J: TRBJ2-7
D: TRBD2
CDR3: CASSVGAGSSYEQYF
DNA: TGTGCCAGCAGCGTAGGAGCGGGGAGCTCCTACGAGCAGTACTTC

size: NA
V: TRBV27
J: TRBJ2-1
D: TRBD2
CDR3: CASRWTSGGSYNEQFF
DNA: TGTGCCAGCCGGTGGACTAGCGGGGGCTCCTACAATGAGCAGTTCTTC

size: NA
V: TRBV28
J: TRBJ2-2
D: TRBD2
CDR3: CASSSRTSGRGFRTGELFF
DNA: TGTGCCAGCAGTTCACGGACTAGCGGGAGAGGTTTTAGGACCGGGGAGCTGTTTTTT

size: NA
V: TRBV7-9
J: TRBJ2-4
D: NA
CDR3: CASSHRGGTDRLAKNIQYF
DNA: TGTGCCAGCAGCCACCGCGGGGGGACAGATCGCCTAGCCAAAAACATTCAGTACTTC